These T cell receptor beta chains were read from a single sample in a study of T-cell reconstitution after alpha-beta-depleted transplantation in children. MiXCR, applied by TCRdb to the PCR reads, yields one record per CDR3 protein. The data contain about 510,000 distinct CDR3 sequences, over 9.5% of them singletons. Sequencing used PBMCs, mostly from graft donor cells, obtained 180 days after TCRalphabeta/CD19-depleted stem cell transplant. These TCRs come from a female patient between 2 and 15 years old who had a stem cell transplant for aplastic anemia, so the T cells may come from the graft donor. Both conserved end residues are part of each CDR3.

V gene: TRBV18; J gene: TRBJ2-7; CDR3 protein: CASSPNRAEGSYEQYF
V gene: TRBV27; J gene: TRBJ2-7; CDR3 protein: CASSSTGFRNEQYF
V gene: TRBV6-2/TRBV6-3; J gene: TRBJ2-1; CDR3 protein: CASSYSSSGSSEQFF
V gene: TRBV7-2; J gene: TRBJ2-1; CDR3 protein: CASSLPQGALTKQFF
V gene: TRBV6-5; J gene: TRBJ2-1; CDR3 protein: CASSYSSLAGVSYNEQFF
V gene: TRBV12-3/TRBV12-4; J gene: TRBJ2-2; CDR3 protein: CASSGSLGLAGDTGELFF
V gene: TRBV29-1; J gene: TRBJ2-7; CDR3 protein: CSVERSGDSSYEQYF
V gene: TRBV4-2; J gene: TRBJ1-5; CDR3 protein: CASSQGQTGSNQPQHF
V gene: TRBV2; J gene: TRBJ2-3; CDR3 protein: CASRPRGFTDTQYF
V gene: TRBV9; J gene: TRBJ1-2; CDR3 protein: CASSVAKAEKVDGYTF
V gene: TRBV19; J gene: TRBJ2-2; CDR3 protein: CASKTSGVNTGELFF
V gene: TRBV6-2/TRBV6-3; J gene: TRBJ2-7; CDR3 protein: CASRETGVPTYEQYF
V gene: TRBV10-3; J gene: TRBJ1-2; CDR3 protein: CAISEGAAGYTF
V gene: TRBV4-3; J gene: TRBJ1-1; CDR3 protein: CASSLTGATNTEAFF
V gene: TRBV12-5; J gene: TRBJ2-3; CDR3 protein: CASGPRLAGNTDTQYF
V gene: TRBV28; J gene: TRBJ2-4; CDR3 protein: CASSFVGRGAKNIQYF
V gene: TRBV7-2; J gene: TRBJ2-3; CDR3 protein: CASSSPGAGDFTDTQYF
V gene: TRBV5-8; J gene: TRBJ2-7; CDR3 protein: CASSINRGLGEQYF
V gene: TRBV11-2; J gene: TRBJ2-7; CDR3 protein: CASSSTDTISYEQYF
V gene: TRBV18; J gene: TRBJ2-1; CDR3 protein: CASSPSSDELFF
V gene: TRBV12-3/TRBV12-4; J gene: TRBJ2-3; CDR3 protein: CASNIDSYYTDTQYF